One sample yielded the 21 T cell receptor beta chains listed below, sequenced in a study of blood T cell repertoires in COVID-19. Sequenced by immunoSEQ multiplex PCR; TCRdb stores in-frame clones only, minus some. The table lists 65,000 to 90,000 clones, 87% of them singletons, with about 3% in the top ten. Sequenced input: peripheral blood. The receptors stem from a woman between 45 and 65 years old with active or convalescent COVID-19.

In its sample, this clone was seen a few times. The V call is TRBV13, the J call TRBJ1-5, with D possibly matching TRBD1 (6 bases). V lost 5 bases and J lost 1, with 18 bases in between. CDR3 length equals 17 residues. CDR1 PRHDT and CDR2 FYEKMQ come from the germline V gene (reference sequence). CDR3 sequence: CASSQSQGIVSNQPQHF. CDR3 DNA: TGTGCCAGCAGCCAGTCCCAGGGGATAGTAAGCAATCAGCCCCAGCATTTT.

V and J are TRBV6-4 and TRBJ1-2, with 9 bases that match TRBD1. Germline assignment: CDR1 MRHNA and CDR2 SNTAGT. The J segment lost 8 bases and the V segment lost 6 bases, leaving 7 bases of the junction unmatched. This CDR3 spans 13 amino acids. CDR3 nucleotides: TGTGCCAGCAGCCAAGGACAGGGGTTGGGCTACACCTTC. It is translated as CASSQGQGLGYTF.

This clone appeared once. This rearrangement joins TRBV28 to TRBJ2-6, with 8 bases aligning to TRBD1. The J segment lost 1 base and the V segment lost 10 bases, leaving 12 bases of the junction unmatched. CDR3 length equals 17 residues. Germline loops: CDR1 MDHEN, CDR2 SYDVKM. CDR3 loop: CATRRTGIVSGANVLTF. The CDR3 DNA sequence: TGTGCCACCAGACGGACAGGGATTGTATCTGGGGCCAACGTCCTGACTTTC. The full variable domain, its missing parts supplied by reference TRBV28 and TRBJ2-6, is DVKVTQSSRYLVKRTGEKVFLECVQDMDHENMFWYRQDPGLGLRLIYFSYDVKMKEKGDIPEGYSVSREKKERFSLILESASTNQTSMYLCATRRTGIVSGANVLTFGAGSRLTVL.

The genes are TRBV5-1 and TRBJ1-2, with D unresolved. The CDR3 is made up of 13 amino acids. V was cut by 0 bases and J by 8 bases, with 11 bases left in between. Germline V lookup: CDR1 SGHRS, CDR2 YFSETQ. CDR3 loop: CASSLGGQIGYTF. CDR3 bases: TGCGCCAGCAGCTTGGGTGGCCAGATAGGCTACACCTTC.

The V and J genes are TRBV15 and TRBJ1-1; D might be TRBD1 (5 bases). This CDR3 spans 15 amino acids. The V gene's germline CDR1 is LNHNV and CDR2 YYDKDF (reference sequence). Trimming pared 5 bases from V and 3 bases from J, leaving 16 bases between. In DNA form, the CDR3 reads TGTGCCACCAGCTACCCGGGACCGGGGGACACTGAAGCTTTCTTT. Its protein is CATSYPGPGDTEAFF.

The chain links TRBV6-2 or TRBV6-3 to TRBJ1-1; D remains unclear. Trimming removed 4 bases from V and 0 bases from J, with 9 bases in between. Germline CDR1 MNHEY, CDR2 SVGEGT. This CDR3 spans 14 amino acids. The CDR3, as DNA: TGTGCCAGCAGTTTTCAGGCCGTGAACACTGAAGCTTTCTTT. Translation gives CASSFQAVNTEAFF.

The rearrangement joins TRBV9 to TRBJ1-2, with D unresolved. The CDR3 sequence is 15 residues long. Germline assignment: CDR1 SGDLS and CDR2 YYNGEE. Deletions cut 0 bases from V and 5 bases from J, with 14 bases between. The chain's CDR3 is CASSVEVGTAYGYTF. The CDR3 DNA is TGTGCCAGCAGCGTAGAAGTCGGCACAGCATATGGCTACACCTTC.

This chain uses TRBV5-4 with TRBJ1-2; D might be TRBD1 (6 bases). CDR1 SGHNT and CDR2 YYREEE come from the germline V gene (reference sequence). Between the trimmed V and J ends, which lost 1 base and 3 bases, there was a span of 7 bases. The CDR3 has 13 amino acids. CDR3 protein: CASSLKGDYGYTF. CDR3 coding DNA: TGTGCCAGCAGCTTGAAGGGGGACTATGGCTACACCTTC.

The chain combines TRBV5-1 with TRBJ2-7, with TRBD1 identical over 7 bases. Per germline, CDR1 SGHRS and CDR2 YFSETQ. The CDR3 sequence is 15 residues long. Unmatched junction bases numbered 10, after V lost 3 bases and J lost 4 bases. The CDR3: CASSWRTGAGYEQYF. The CDR3 coding sequence is TGCGCCAGCAGCTGGCGAACAGGGGCCGGATACGAGCAGTACTTC.

A single count supports this clone. The chain employs TRBV2 and TRBJ1-5, with D maybe TRBD1 (6 bases). Germline V gene sequence: CDR1 SNHLY, CDR2 FYNNEI. V dropped 3 bases and J dropped 9 bases, with 15 bases sitting between them. The CDR3 is made up of 14 amino acids. The CDR3, as DNA: TGTGCCAGCAGTGACGGGACACAAGCGTGGCCCCAGCATTTT. Amino acids: CASSDGTQAWPQHF.

V is TRBV6-5 and J is TRBJ1-4, with 7 bases aligning to TRBD1. CDR1 MNHEY and CDR2 SVGAGI come from the germline V gene. This CDR3 comprises 14 residues. The J segment lost 5 bases and the V segment lost 6 bases, leaving 6 bases of the junction unmatched. The chain's CDR3 is CASSRQGPNEKLFF. CDR3 coding DNA: TGTGCCAGCAGCAGACAGGGCCCGAATGAAAAACTGTTTTTT.

The chain joins TRBV27 to TRBJ2-7; 11 bases are a match to TRBD2. Looked up from germline, CDR1 is MNHEY and CDR2 is SMNVEV (reference sequence). This CDR3 spans 14 amino acids. After removal of 5 bases from V and 2 bases from J, the junction contained 2 bases not matched to a gene. The CDR3 here is CASSPSGGPYEQYF. The CDR3, as DNA: TGTGCCAGCAGTCCTAGCGGGGGGCCCTACGAGCAGTACTTC.

This clone has ten or more counts. The CDR3 nucleotides are TGTGCCACCCGAGCACAGGGAGACACCGGGGAGCTGTTTTTT. Translation gives CATRAQGDTGELFF. This sequence joins TRBV24-1 and TRBJ2-2; D is perhaps TRBD1 (6 bases). The CDR3 is 14 amino acids. Trimming removed 9 bases from V and 3 bases from J, with 13 bases in between. CDR1 is KGHDR and CDR2 is SFDVKD in the germline V gene.

The V call is TRBV15, the J call TRBJ2-2; D perhaps matches TRBD2 (7 bases). Trimming took 8 bases from V and 5 from J, leaving 15 bases between them. The CDR3 has 14 residues. Germline assignment: CDR1 LNHNV and CDR2 YYDKDF (reference sequence). The CDR3 DNA is TGTGCCACCGGTAGGGGGGGTGATACCGGGGAGCTGTTTTTT. Its translation: CATGRGGDTGELFF.

A single count supports this clone. CDR3 in amino acids: CASMQNTDTDTQYF. CDR3 coding DNA: TGTGCCAGCATGCAGAACACAGATACAGATACGCAGTATTTT. The chain links TRBV2 to TRBJ2-3; D ambiguous. The CDR3 has 14 amino acids. V lost 7 bases to trimming and J lost 3 bases, with 14 bases between them. The germline gives CDR1 SNHLY, CDR2 FYNNEI.

This chain links TRBV7-2 with TRBJ1-2; 7 bases are shared with TRBD1. With 2 bases clipped from V and 6 bases from J, the junction kept 9 bases outside the gene matches. Germline CDR1 is SGHTA and CDR2 is FQGNSA. There are 15 residues in the CDR3. The CDR3 DNA follows: TGTGCCAGCAGCTTAACTAGACAGGGCTTACATGGCTACACCTTC. Its translation: CASSLTRQGLHGYTF. Filled out from reference TRBV7-2 and TRBJ1-2, the complete variable domain reads GAGVSQSPSNKVTEKGKDVELRCDPISGHTALYWYRQSLGQGLEFLIYFQGNSAPDKSGLPSDRFSAERTGGSVSTLTIQRTQQEDSAVYLCASSLTRQGLHGYTFGSGTRLTVV.

The J gene is TRBJ1-2, the V gene TRBV5-6; D is unresolved. The germline V gene has CDR1 SGHDT and CDR2 YYEEEE. This CDR3 is built from 14 residues. Trimming took off 2 bases at V and 6 bases at J, with 14 bases between the two ends. DNA for the CDR3: TGTGCCAGCAGCTTAAACGGGTACGGGGATGGCTACACCTTC. It is translated as CASSLNGYGDGYTF.

The chain employs TRBV6-5 and TRBJ1-2; 10 positions agree with TRBD1. The CDR3 consists of 14 residues. The germline CDR1 and CDR2 sequences are MNHEY and SVGAGI. With 7 bases clipped from V and 5 bases from J, the junction kept 7 bases outside the gene matches. The CDR3 here is CASKYPGQGYGYTF. CDR3 DNA sequence: TGTGCCAGCAAGTATCCGGGACAGGGGTATGGCTACACCTTC.

In DNA form, the CDR3 reads TGCGCCAGCGAGGACAGGGGCAATCAGCCCCAGCATTTT. Residues: CASEDRGNQPQHF. This sequence joins TRBV23-1 and TRBJ1-5; TRBD1 matches at 8 bases. TRBV23-1 is filed as an ORF, its function uncertain. The CDR3 totals 13 residues. V was clipped by 8 bases and J by 2 bases; unmatched bases: 2.

The genes are TRBV2 and TRBJ1-5, with TRBD1 matching over 8 bases. The CDR3 runs 17 residues. Germline CDR1 reads SNHLY; CDR2 reads FYNNEI. V trimming: 4 bases; J trimming: 7 bases; junction bases outside the gene matches: 15. The CDR3 DNA follows: TGTGCCAGCAGTGTCTCAGGGGGCGCGAGGGTAGCCCAGCCCCAGCATTTT. Its protein product is CASSVSGGARVAQPQHF.

V is TRBV6-6 and J is TRBJ1-5, with D tentatively TRBD1 (6 bases). V lost 6 bases and J lost 5, with 23 bases in between. Germline CDR1 reads MNHNY; CDR2 reads SVGAGI (reference sequence). The CDR3 is 17 amino acids. This CDR3 reads CASRRDTGTQGDQPQHF. Here the CDR3 DNA reads TGTGCCAGCAGACGAGACACCGGGACACAAGGGGATCAGCCCCAGCATTTT.